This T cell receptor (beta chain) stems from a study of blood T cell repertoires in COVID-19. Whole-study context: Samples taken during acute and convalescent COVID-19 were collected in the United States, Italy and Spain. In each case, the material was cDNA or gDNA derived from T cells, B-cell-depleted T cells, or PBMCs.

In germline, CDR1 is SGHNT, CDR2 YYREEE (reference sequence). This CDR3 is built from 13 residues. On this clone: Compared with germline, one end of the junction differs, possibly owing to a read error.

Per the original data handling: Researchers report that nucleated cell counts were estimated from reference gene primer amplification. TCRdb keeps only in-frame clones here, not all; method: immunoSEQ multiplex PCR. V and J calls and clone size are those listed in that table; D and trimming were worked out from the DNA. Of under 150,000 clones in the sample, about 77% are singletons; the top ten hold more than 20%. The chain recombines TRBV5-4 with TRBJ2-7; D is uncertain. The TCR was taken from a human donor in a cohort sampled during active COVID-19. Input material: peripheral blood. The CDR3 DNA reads TGTGCCAGCAGCTTGGAGTACTCCAACGAGCAGTACTTC. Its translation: CASSLEYSNEQYF.